The 7 T cell receptor beta chains below were found in one sample sequenced in a study of follicular helper T cells after annual influenza vaccination. Produced via immunoSEQ multiplex PCR; TCRdb's table is partial and in-frame only. In the table there are 6,500 to 8,000 clones, more than 75% of which are singletons. Time point denoted: 2015-2016 season, 7 days after influenza vaccination. The material was CXCR5- memory CD4+ T cells sorted from blood, obtained 7 days after influenza vaccination. These receptors originate from an adult who received the influenza vaccine.

This chain joins TRBV6-5 and TRBJ1-2; 8 bases line up with TRBD1. Trimming took 7 bases from V and 8 from J; bases not matched to a gene: 15. CDR1 is MNHEY and CDR2 is SVGAGI in the germline V gene. The CDR3 is 15 residues long. CDR3 sequence (DNA): TGTGCCAGCACCCCCCTGGCAGGGGGCGTTATAGGCTACACCTTC. This gives the protein CASTPLAGGVIGYTF.

The V call is TRBV19, the J call TRBJ2-5; possibly TRBD1 for D (6 bases). With 3 bases removed from V and 4 bases from J, the gap between germline ends came to 9 bases. The CDR3 has 13 amino acids. Germline CDR1 LNHDA, CDR2 SQIVND (reference sequence). CDR3 region: CASSMTGGETQYF. Written as DNA, the CDR3 is TGTGCCAGTAGTATGACAGGTGGAGAGACCCAGTACTTC.

The chain links TRBV28 to TRBJ1-5, with a weak D call TRBD1 (6 bases). Germline CDR1 is MDHEN and CDR2 is SYDVKM. The CDR3 spans 14 residues. V lost 2 bases to trimming and J lost 6 bases, with 11 bases between them. CDR3 loop: CASSLQGRGQPQHF. Written as DNA, the CDR3 is TGTGCCAGCAGTTTACAGGGGCGGGGTCAGCCCCAGCATTTT.

J is TRBJ2-7 and V is TRBV6-5, with D possibly called TRBD1 or TRBD2 (5 bases each). CDR3 length: 15 residues. V was clipped by 0 bases and J by 3 bases, with 12 bases between them. The germline gives CDR1 MNHEY, CDR2 SVGAGI. This chain's CDR3 is CASSYSDIAGYEQYF. The DNA for the CDR3 is TGTGCCAGCAGTTACTCGGACATCGCGGGCTACGAGCAGTACTTC.

This sequence joins TRBV5-4 and TRBJ1-1; no reliable D call. The length of the CDR3 is 16 residues. V shed 0 bases and J shed 1 base, with 13 bases lying between them. The germline gives CDR1 SGHNT, CDR2 YYREEE (reference sequence). CDR3 coding DNA: TGTGCCAGCAGCTTGGCGAGCCTCCGGGGGAACACTGAAGCTTTCTTT. Protein: CASSLASLRGNTEAFF. Together with reference TRBV5-4 and TRBJ1-1, the CDR3 gives the full variable domain: ETGVTQSPTHLIKTRGQQVTLRCSSQSGHNTVSWYQQALGQGPQFIFQYYREEENGRGNFPPRFSGLQFPNYSSELNVNALELDDSALYLCASSLASLRGNTEAFFGQGTRLTVV.

This clone was seen just once. The CDR3 loop is CASSPIPGVSTDTQYF. CDR3 sequence (DNA): TGTGCCAGCTCACCAATCCCTGGCGTGAGCACAGATACGCAGTATTTT. The rearrangement uses TRBV18 and TRBJ2-3; D uncertain. The CDR3 covers 16 residues. Between the trimmed V and J ends, which lost 2 bases and 0 bases, there was a span of 12 bases. Germline V gene data show CDR1 as KGHSH and CDR2 as LQKENI.

The chain combines TRBV6-1 with TRBJ2-3, with D possibly TRBD2 on 6 matching bases. CDR3 length equals 12 residues. The ends were cut back, 1 base at V and 14 bases at J, with 13 bases in the middle. The germline V gene encodes CDR1 MNHNS and CDR2 SASEGT. The CDR3 coding sequence is TGTGCCAGCAGTGAAGAAGCAGGGACTCGGTATTTT. It yields the protein CASSEEAGTRYF.